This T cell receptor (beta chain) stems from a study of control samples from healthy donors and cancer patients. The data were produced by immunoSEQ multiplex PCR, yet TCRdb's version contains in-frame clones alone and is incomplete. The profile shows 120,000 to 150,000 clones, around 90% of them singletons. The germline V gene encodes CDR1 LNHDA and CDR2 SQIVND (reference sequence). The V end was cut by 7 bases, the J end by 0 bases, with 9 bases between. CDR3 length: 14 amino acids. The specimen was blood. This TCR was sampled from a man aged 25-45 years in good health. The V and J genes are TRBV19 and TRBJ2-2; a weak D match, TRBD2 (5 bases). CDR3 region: CASNVGANTGELFF. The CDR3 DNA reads TGTGCCAGTAATGTGGGAGCGAACACCGGGGAGCTGTTTTTT.